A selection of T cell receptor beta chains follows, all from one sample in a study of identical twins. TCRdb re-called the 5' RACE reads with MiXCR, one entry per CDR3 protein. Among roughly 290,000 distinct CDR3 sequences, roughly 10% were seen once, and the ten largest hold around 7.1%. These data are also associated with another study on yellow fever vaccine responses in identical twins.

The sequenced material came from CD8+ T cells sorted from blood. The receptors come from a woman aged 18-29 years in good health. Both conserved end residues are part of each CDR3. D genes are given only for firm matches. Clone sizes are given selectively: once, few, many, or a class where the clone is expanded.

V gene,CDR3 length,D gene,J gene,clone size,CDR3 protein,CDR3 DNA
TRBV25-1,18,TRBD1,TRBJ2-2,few,CASRDRFRDRESPGELFF,TGTGCCAGCAGAGACCGGTTCCGGGACAGGGAAAGCCCCGGGGAGCTGTTTTTT
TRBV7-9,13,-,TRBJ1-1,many,CASSSSGKTEAFF,TGTGCCAGCAGCTCATCAGGGAAGACTGAAGCTTTCTTT
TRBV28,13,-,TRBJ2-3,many,CASSLYQADTQYF,TGTGCCAGCAGTTTATATCAGGCCGATACGCAGTATTTT
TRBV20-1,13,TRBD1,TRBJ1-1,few,CSARVKGATEAFF,TGCAGTGCTAGAGTAAAGGGGGCAACTGAAGCTTTCTTT
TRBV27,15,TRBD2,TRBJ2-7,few,CASMFATSPAYEQYF,TGTGCCAGCATGTTTGCGACTAGCCCCGCCTACGAGCAGTACTTC
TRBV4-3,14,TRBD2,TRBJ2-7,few,CASSTGIPGGEQYF,TGCGCCAGCAGCACAGGGATCCCGGGGGGGGAGCAGTACTTC
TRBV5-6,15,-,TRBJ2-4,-,CASSHDRLAKNIQYF,TGTGCCAGCAGCCACGACAGACTAGCCAAAAACATTCAGTACTTC
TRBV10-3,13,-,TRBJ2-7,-,CAISESGSPEQYF,TGTGCCATCAGTGAGTCGGGGTCGCCCGAGCAGTACTTC
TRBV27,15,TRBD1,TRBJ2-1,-,CASADGQGAYNEQFF,TGTGCCAGCGCTGATGGACAGGGCGCCTACAATGAGCAGTTCTTC
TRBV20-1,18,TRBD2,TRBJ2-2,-,CSARVLWRGGLNTGELFF,TGCAGTGCTAGAGTCTTGTGGCGGGGGGGCCTCAACACCGGGGAGCTGTTTTTT
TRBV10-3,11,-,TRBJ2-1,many,CAISEQGEQFF,TGTGCCATCAGTGAACAGGGTGAGCAGTTCTTC
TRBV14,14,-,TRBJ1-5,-,CASSPVFPPQPQHF,TGTGCCAGCAGCCCTGTATTCCCCCCCCAGCCCCAGCATTTT
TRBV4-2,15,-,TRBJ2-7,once,CASGQRASASYEQYF,TGTGCCAGCGGCCAACGGGCTAGCGCCTCCTACGAGCAGTACTTC
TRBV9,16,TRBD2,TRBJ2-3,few,CASSVEAGVGTDTQYF,TGTGCCAGCAGCGTAGAGGCGGGGGTAGGCACAGATACGCAGTATTTT